This T cell receptor beta chain was sequenced during a study of cytomegalovirus exposure and HLA in healthy donors. Deletions cut 1 base from V and 5 bases from J, with 12 bases between. The CDR3 contains 14 residues. CDR1 MGHDK and CDR2 SYGVNS come from the germline V gene. The PCR made use of 60 Vbeta and 13 Jbeta primers. The method was immunoSEQ multiplex PCR; TCRdb's version includes in-frame clones alone and lacks a portion of them. The data show some 76,000 clones, and the top ten clones hold around 2.4%. The chain recombines TRBV25-1 with TRBJ2-7; TRBD1 is a possible D gene (6 bases). The origin of this receptor is a female donor in good health and CMV-seropositive. The sequenced sample was PBMCs. Here the CDR3 reads CASSESGDADEQYF. The CDR3 coding sequence is TGTGCCAGCAGTGAATCAGGGGATGCGGACGAGCAGTACTTC.